This is a list of T cell receptor beta chains from one sample in a study of T cell responses to AZD1222 COVID-19 vaccine. Sequencing was performed with immunoSEQ multiplex PCR; in TCRdb, only in-frame clones are kept and a portion is missing. The sample has approximately 160,000 clones, 90% seen once. The source was peripheral blood, collected on day 0 of AZD1222 vaccination. These receptors all come from an adult in good health. The CDR3 runs from the conserved cysteine through the conserved F or W. The D gene is left open where the match is weak. Clone size, where shown, is once, few, many, or a class for clones that have expanded.

size,V,J,D,DNA,CDR3
.,TRBV5-1,TRBJ2-2,TRBD1,TGCGCCAGCAGCTGGACAGGGGGCGACACCGGGGAGCTGTTTTTT,CASSWTGGDTGELFF
.,TRBV12-3/TRBV12-4,TRBJ2-4,.,TGTGCCAGCAGTCCGCCCGGGTTGGAGACGGGGTACTTC,CASSPPGLETGYF
.,TRBV5-1,TRBJ1-6,TRBD1,TGCGCCAGCAGCACTACAGGGGGGTGGTCCTATAATTCACCCCTCCACTTT,CASSTTGGWSYNSPLHF
.,TRBV11-3,TRBJ1-2,TRBD1,TGTGCCAGCAGCCCAAAGACAGGGGCAGATGGCTACACCTTC,CASSPKTGADGYTF
.,TRBV2,TRBJ2-5,.,TGTGCCAGCAGCCGGGACTACCAAGAGACCCAGTACTTC,CASSRDYQETQYF
.,TRBV9,TRBJ2-1,.,TGTGCCAGCAGCGTAGTGGGGGGGCCCGGGAATGAGCAGTTCTTC,CASSVVGGPGNEQFF
.,TRBV5-6,TRBJ2-5,TRBD1,TGTGCCAGCAGTTACAAACAGGGGCCCGGGACCCAGTACTTC,CASSYKQGPGTQYF
.,TRBV2,TRBJ2-7,.,TGTGCCAGCAGTGGACACCGCTACGAGCAGTACTTC,CASSGHRYEQYF
.,TRBV2,TRBJ1-2,.,TGTGCCAGCAAGCAGGGCTCTTCTAACTATGGCTACACCTTC,CASKQGSSNYGYTF
.,TRBV15,TRBJ1-5,TRBD1,TGTGCCACCAGCAGAATTGACAGGGAGCATCAGCCCCAGCATTTT,CATSRIDREHQPQHF
.,TRBV29-1,TRBJ1-2,.,TGCAGCGTTGAGAAGGCCATCAACTATGGCTACACCTTC,CSVEKAINYGYTF
.,TRBV29-1,TRBJ1-4,.,TGCAGCGTTGGGAGCCTTAATGAAAAACTGTTTTTT,CSVGSLNEKLFF
.,TRBV12-5,TRBJ2-2,.,TGTGCTAGTGGCTCGATTAGCCCAAGGACCGGGGAGCTGTTTTTT,CASGSISPRTGELFF
.,TRBV9,TRBJ2-3,.,TGTGCCAGCAGCGTAATGGGGGGCGGTTCAGATACGCAGTATTTT,CASSVMGGGSDTQYF
.,TRBV4-2,TRBJ1-5,.,TGTGCCAGCAGCCAAGTGACTTCAGAATTAAATCAGCCCCAGCATTTT,CASSQVTSELNQPQHF
.,TRBV5-6,TRBJ2-3,TRBD2,TGTGCCAGCAGCTTGAAGGAGCGGGGGGCTAGCACAGATACGCAGTATTTT,CASSLKERGASTDTQYF
.,TRBV7-3,TRBJ2-1,TRBD1,TGTGCCAGCAGCCAAGACAGGGAATATGAGCAGTTCTTC,CASSQDREYEQFF
few,TRBV7-2,TRBJ2-6,.,TGTGCCAGCAGCCTATGGGAGAGCTCTGGGGCCAACGTCCTGACTTTC,CASSLWESSGANVLTF